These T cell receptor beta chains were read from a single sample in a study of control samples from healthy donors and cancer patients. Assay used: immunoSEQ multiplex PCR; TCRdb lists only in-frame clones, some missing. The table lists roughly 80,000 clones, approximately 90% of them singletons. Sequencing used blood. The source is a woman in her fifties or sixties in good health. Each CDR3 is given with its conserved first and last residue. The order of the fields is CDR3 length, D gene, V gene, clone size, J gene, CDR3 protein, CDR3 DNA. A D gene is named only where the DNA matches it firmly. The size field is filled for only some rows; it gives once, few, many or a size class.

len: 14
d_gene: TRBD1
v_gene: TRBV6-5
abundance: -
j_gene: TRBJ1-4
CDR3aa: CASSRDRLEEKLFF
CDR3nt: TGTGCCAGCAGCAGGGACAGGTTAGAAGAAAAACTGTTTTTT

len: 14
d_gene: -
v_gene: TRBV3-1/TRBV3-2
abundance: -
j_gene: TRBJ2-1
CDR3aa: CASSQDQVDNEQFF
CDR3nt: TGTGCCAGCAGCCAAGATCAGGTTGACAATGAGCAGTTCTTC

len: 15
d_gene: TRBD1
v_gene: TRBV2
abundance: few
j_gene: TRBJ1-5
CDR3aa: CASSFVGQVNQPQHF
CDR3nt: TGTGCCAGCAGTTTCGTCGGACAGGTCAATCAGCCCCAGCATTTT

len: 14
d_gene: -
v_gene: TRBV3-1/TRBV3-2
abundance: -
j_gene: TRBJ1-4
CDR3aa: CASSQGRVEEKLFF
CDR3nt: TGTGCCAGCAGCCAGGGAAGGGTGGAGGAAAAACTGTTTTTT

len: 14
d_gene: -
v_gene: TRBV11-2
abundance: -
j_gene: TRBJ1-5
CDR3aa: CASSLTTGRQPQHF
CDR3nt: TGTGCCAGCAGCTTAACGACAGGACGGCAGCCCCAGCATTTT

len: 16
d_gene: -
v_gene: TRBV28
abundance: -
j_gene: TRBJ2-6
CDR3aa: CASSLRSSSGANVLTF
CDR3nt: TGTGCCAGCAGTTTAAGAAGCAGCTCTGGGGCCAACGTCCTGACTTTC

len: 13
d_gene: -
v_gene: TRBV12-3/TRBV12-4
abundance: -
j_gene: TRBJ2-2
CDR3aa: CASSFLETGELFF
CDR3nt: TGTGCCAGCAGTTTTCTGGAGACCGGGGAGCTGTTTTTT

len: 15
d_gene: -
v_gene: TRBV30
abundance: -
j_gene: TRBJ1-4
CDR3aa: CAWSVGNVRSEKLFF
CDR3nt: TGTGCCTGGAGTGTGGGGAACGTCCGGAGTGAAAAACTGTTTTTT

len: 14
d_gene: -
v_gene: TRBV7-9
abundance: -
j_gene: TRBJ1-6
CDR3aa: CASSLVDSHSPLHF
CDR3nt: TGTGCCAGCAGCTTAGTAGACAGCCATTCACCCCTCCACTTT

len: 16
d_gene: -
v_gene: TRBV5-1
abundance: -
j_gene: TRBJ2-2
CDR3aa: CASSLQQGHWTGELFF
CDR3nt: TGCGCCAGCAGCTTGCAACAGGGCCATTGGACCGGGGAGCTGTTTTTT

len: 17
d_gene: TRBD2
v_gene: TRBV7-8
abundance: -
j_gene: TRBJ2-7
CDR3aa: CASSSELAGTSFDEQYF
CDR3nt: TGTGCCAGCAGCTCCGAGCTGGCCGGGACTAGCTTCGACGAGCAGTACTTC

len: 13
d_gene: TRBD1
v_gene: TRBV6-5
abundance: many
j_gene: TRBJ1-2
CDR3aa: CASSHTGGDGYTF
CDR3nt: TGTGCCAGCAGTCACACAGGGGGCGACGGCTACACCTTC

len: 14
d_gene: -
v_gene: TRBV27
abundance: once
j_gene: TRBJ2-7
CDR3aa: CASSLRGGYYEQYF
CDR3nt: TGTGCCAGCAGTTTAAGGGGGGGATACTACGAGCAGTACTTC

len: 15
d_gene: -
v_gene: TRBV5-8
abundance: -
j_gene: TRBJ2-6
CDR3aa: CASSLGSSGANVLTF
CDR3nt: TGTGCCAGCAGCTTGGGAAGCTCTGGGGCCAACGTCCTGACTTTC

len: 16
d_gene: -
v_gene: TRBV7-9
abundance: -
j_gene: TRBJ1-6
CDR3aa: CASSSQGISGNSPLHF
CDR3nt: TGTGCCAGCAGTTCACAGGGAATTAGTGGCAATTCACCCCTCCACTTT

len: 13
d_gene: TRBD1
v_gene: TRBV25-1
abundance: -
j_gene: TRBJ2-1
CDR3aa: CASRGQGGNEQFF
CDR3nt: TGTGCCAGCAGGGGACAGGGGGGCAATGAGCAGTTCTTC

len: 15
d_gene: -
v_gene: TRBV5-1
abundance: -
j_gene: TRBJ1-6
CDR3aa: CASSTRGNYNSPLHF
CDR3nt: TGCGCCAGCAGCACCCGGGGCAACTATAATTCACCCCTCCACTTT

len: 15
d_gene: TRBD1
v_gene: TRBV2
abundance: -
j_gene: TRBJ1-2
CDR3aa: CASRGQGGIGYGYTF
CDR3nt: TGTGCCAGCAGAGGACAGGGCGGGATCGGCTATGGCTACACCTTC

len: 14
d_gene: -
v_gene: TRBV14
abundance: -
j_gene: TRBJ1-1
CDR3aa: CASRLGASNTEAFF
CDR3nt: TGTGCCAGCAGACTTGGGGCCTCAAACACTGAAGCTTTCTTT

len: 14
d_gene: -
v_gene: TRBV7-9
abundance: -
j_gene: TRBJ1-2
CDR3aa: CASSLGRGNYGYTF
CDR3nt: TGTGCCAGCAGCTTAGGACGGGGTAACTATGGCTACACCTTC

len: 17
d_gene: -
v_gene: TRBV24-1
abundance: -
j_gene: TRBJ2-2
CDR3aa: CATSGAPITSLAGELFF
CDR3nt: TGTGCCACCAGTGGCGCCCCCATAACTAGCCTGGCCGGGGAGCTGTTTTTT

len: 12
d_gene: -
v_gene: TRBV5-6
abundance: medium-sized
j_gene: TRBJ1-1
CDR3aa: CASSLRGNEAFF
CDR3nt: TGTGCCAGCAGCTTGCGAGGAAATGAAGCTTTCTTT

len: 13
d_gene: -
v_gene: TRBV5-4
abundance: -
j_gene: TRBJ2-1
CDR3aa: CASSPGINNEQFF
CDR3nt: TGTGCCAGCAGCCCAGGCATAAACAATGAGCAGTTCTTC

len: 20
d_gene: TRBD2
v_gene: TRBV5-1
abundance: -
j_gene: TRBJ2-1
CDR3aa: CASSPEGLAGAPDSYNEQFF
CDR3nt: TGCGCCAGCAGCCCAGAAGGACTAGCGGGGGCGCCGGATTCCTACAATGAGCAGTTCTTC

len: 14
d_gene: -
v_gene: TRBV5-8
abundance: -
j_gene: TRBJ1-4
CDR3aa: CASSLGRRSEKLFF
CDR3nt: TGTGCCAGCAGTTTGGGACGGAGATCTGAAAAACTGTTTTTT

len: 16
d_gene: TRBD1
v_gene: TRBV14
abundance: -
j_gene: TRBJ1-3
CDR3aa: CASSLQGPNSGNTIYF
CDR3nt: TGTGCCAGCAGCTTACAGGGGCCCAACTCTGGAAACACCATATATTTT

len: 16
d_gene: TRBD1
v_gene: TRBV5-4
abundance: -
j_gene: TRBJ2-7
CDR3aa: CASSSGTGAILYEQYF
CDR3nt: TGTGCCAGCAGCTCAGGGACAGGGGCAATCCTCTACGAGCAGTACTTC

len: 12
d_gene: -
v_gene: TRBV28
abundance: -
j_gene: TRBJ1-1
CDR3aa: CASSFRSTEAFF
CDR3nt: TGTGCCAGCAGTTTTAGAAGCACTGAAGCTTTCTTT

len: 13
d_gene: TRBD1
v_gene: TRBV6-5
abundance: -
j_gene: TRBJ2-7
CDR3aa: CASSTGTGYEQYF
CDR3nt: TGTGCCAGCAGTACCGGGACAGGGTACGAGCAGTACTTC

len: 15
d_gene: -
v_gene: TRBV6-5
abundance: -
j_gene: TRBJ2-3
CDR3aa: CASSRGPLSTDTQYF
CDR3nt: TGTGCCAGCAGTAGGGGCCCCCTTAGCACAGATACGCAGTATTTT

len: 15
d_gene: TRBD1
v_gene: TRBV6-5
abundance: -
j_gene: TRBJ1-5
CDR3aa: CASSYTWTGDQPQHF
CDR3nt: TGTGCCAGCAGTTACACATGGACAGGGGATCAGCCCCAGCATTTT

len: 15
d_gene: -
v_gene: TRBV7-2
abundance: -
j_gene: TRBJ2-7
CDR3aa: CASSFYKVSSYEQYF
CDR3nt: TGTGCCAGCAGCTTCTACAAGGTTTCCTCCTACGAGCAGTACTTC

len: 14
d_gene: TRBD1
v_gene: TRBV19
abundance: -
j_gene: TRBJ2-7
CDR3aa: CASTSGTGLYEQYF
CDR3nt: TGTGCCAGTACCTCCGGGACAGGCCTTTACGAGCAGTACTTC

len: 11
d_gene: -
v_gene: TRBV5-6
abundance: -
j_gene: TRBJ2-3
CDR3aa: CASRLTDTQYF
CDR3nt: TGTGCCAGCAGGTTAACAGATACGCAGTATTTT

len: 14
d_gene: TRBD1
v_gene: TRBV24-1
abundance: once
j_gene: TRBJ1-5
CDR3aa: CATSDPQGDQPQHF
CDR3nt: TGTGCCACCAGTGACCCCCAGGGGGATCAGCCCCAGCATTTT

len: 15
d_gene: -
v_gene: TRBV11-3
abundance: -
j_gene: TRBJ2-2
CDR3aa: CASSHSGRNTGELFF
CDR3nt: TGTGCCAGCAGCCACTCCGGACGGAACACCGGGGAGCTGTTTTTT

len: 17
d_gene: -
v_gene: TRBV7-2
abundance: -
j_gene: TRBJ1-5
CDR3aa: CASSLAVGQSLNQPQHF
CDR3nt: TGTGCCAGCAGCTTAGCCGTTGGACAGAGTTTAAATCAGCCCCAGCATTTT

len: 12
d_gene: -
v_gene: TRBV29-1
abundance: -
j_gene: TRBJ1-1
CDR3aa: CSVDWANTEAFF
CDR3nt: TGCAGCGTTGACTGGGCGAACACTGAAGCTTTCTTT

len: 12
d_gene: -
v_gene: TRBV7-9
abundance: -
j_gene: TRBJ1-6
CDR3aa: CASSLGDSPLHF
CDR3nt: TGTGCCAGCAGCCTAGGGGACTCACCCCTCCACTTT